These 32 T cell receptor beta chains share one sample of origin, sequenced in a study of blood T cell repertoires in COVID-19. Clones were read by immunoSEQ multiplex PCR, and TCRdb kept only the in-frame ones, dropping some. The table includes 200,000 to 300,000 clones, 84% detected once. Sequences were obtained from peripheral blood. Every receptor here comes from a man aged 55-75 years with acute or convalescent COVID-19.

J is TRBJ2-5 and V is TRBV6-6; D is possibly TRBD1 (6 bases). The ends were cut back, 2 bases at V and 5 bases at J, with 15 bases in the middle. The CDR3 is 15 residues long. CDR1 and CDR2 (germline): MNHNY, SVGAGI (reference sequence). The CDR3 coding sequence is TGTGCCAGCAGTTACACCCCCAGGGGTTGGGAGACCCAGTACTTC. Protein: CASSYTPRGWETQYF.

V and J are TRBV5-6 and TRBJ2-4; 7 nucleotides align to TRBD1. CDR3 size: 14 residues. From germline, CDR1 is SGHDT and CDR2 YYEEEE. The junction had 3 bases not matched to a gene; V was cut back by 3 bases and J by 3 bases. The CDR3 reads CASSSGQLKNIQYF. In DNA form, the CDR3 reads TGTGCCAGCAGCTCGGGACAGCTCAAAAACATTCAGTACTTC.

The chain couples TRBV5-1 to TRBJ2-5; TRBD2 agrees at 10 bases. The CDR3 loop spans 16 amino acids. The J segment lost 6 bases and the V segment lost 0 bases, leaving 8 bases of the junction unmatched. Germline V gene data show CDR1 as SGHRS and CDR2 as YFSETQ. This CDR3 is CASSLVASGSGKTQYF. Written as DNA, the CDR3 is TGCGCCAGCAGCTTGGTAGCTAGCGGGAGTGGGAAGACCCAGTACTTC.

The chain carries TRBV5-1 and TRBJ1-6, with 7 bases identical to TRBD1. The junction had 6 bases not matched to a gene; V was cut back by 6 bases and J by 6 bases. The germline V gene has CDR1 SGHRS and CDR2 YFSETQ. This CDR3 contains 14 residues. CDR3: CASNDQGVNSPLHF. CDR3 nucleotide sequence: TGCGCCAGCAATGATCAGGGGGTTAATTCACCCCTCCACTTT.

This sequence joins TRBV10-2 and TRBJ2-2; D remains unclear. From germline, CDR1 is WSHSY and CDR2 SAAADI. The CDR3 runs 16 residues. Trimming cost V 3 bases and J 0 bases, with 11 bases left between them. As DNA, the CDR3 is TGCGCCAGCAGTGATGAGAAAGACACGAACACCGGGGAGCTGTTTTTT. Protein sequence: CASSDEKDTNTGELFF.

As DNA, the CDR3 is TGTGCCAGCAGTTTACGGTTCTCCGGAAACACCATATATTTT. It codes for CASSLRFSGNTIYF. This chain links TRBV3-1 (or the pseudogene TRBV3-2) with TRBJ1-3; D remains ambiguous. The CDR3 runs to 14 residues. Trimming removed 6 bases at V and 4 bases at J, with 13 bases between. Germline V gene sequence: CDR1 LGHDT, CDR2 YNNKEL (reference sequence).

The gene calls are TRBV4-2 and TRBJ2-3, with 11 bases matching TRBD2. CDR3 length: 18 amino acids. Germline V lookup: CDR1 LGHNA, CDR2 YNFKEQ. J gave up 6 bases and V 4 bases, and 15 bases lay outside the gene matches. The CDR3 DNA follows: TGTGCCAGCAGCCGCCCCATTCGCACTAGCGGGAGAAGGGATACGCAGTATTTT. It yields the protein CASSRPIRTSGRRDTQYF.

The J gene is TRBJ2-1, the V gene TRBV7-9; 12 bases are shared with TRBD2. This CDR3 contains 15 residues. Trimming took 1 base from V and 10 from J; bases not matched to a gene: 5. CDR1 and CDR2 (germline): SEHNR, FQNEAQ (reference sequence). The CDR3 is CASSLGLAGVREQFF. DNA of the CDR3: TGTGCCAGCAGCTTAGGACTAGCGGGAGTGAGGGAGCAGTTCTTC.

The genes are TRBV20-1 and TRBJ1-3; D gene unclear. The CDR3 contains 14 residues. From germline, CDR1 is DFQATT and CDR2 SNEGSKA (reference sequence). The ends were cut back, 3 bases at V and 0 bases at J, with 9 bases in the middle. Here the CDR3 reads CSASRPGSGNTIYF. The DNA for the CDR3 is TGCAGTGCTAGTCGGCCGGGCTCTGGAAACACCATATATTTT.

The chain links TRBV7-9 to TRBJ1-5; 7 bases are shared with TRBD1. The CDR3 covers 15 residues. Germline CDR1 is SEHNR and CDR2 is FQNEAQ (reference sequence). The J segment lost 1 base and the V segment lost 5 bases, leaving 5 bases of the junction unmatched. The CDR3, as DNA: TGTGCCAGCAGCCTATCAGGGGGGAGCAATCAGCCCCAGCATTTT. It translates to CASSLSGGSNQPQHF.

This chain links TRBV28 with TRBJ1-5; 9 bases line up with TRBD1. This CDR3 has 13 residues. The V gene end was trimmed by 10 bases and the J gene end by 5 bases; junction bases not matched to a gene: 6. Germline V gene data show CDR1 as MDHEN and CDR2 as SYDVKM. Here the CDR3 reads CATPGQGDQPQHF. The CDR3 bases are TGTGCCACTCCGGGACAGGGCGATCAGCCCCAGCATTTT.

The chain joins TRBV7-9 to TRBJ2-3, with 7 bases fitting TRBD2. This CDR3 comprises 18 residues. After removal of 2 bases from V and 0 bases from J, the junction contained 11 bases not matched to a gene. Germline CDR1 and CDR2: SEHNR and FQNEAQ (reference sequence). CDR3 residues: CASSLLLFLAASTDTQYF. The CDR3 DNA reads as TGTGCCAGCAGCTTACTCCTCTTTCTAGCGGCTAGCACAGATACGCAGTATTTT.

The chain uses TRBV6-5 and TRBJ1-6; 9 nucleotides align to TRBD1. Germline trimming cut 5 bases from V and 9 bases from J; bases unmatched to any gene: 5. CDR3 length: 14 amino acids. Germline CDR1 reads MNHEY; CDR2 reads SVGAGI. The CDR3 here is CASSPRTGASPLHF. In DNA, the CDR3 is TGTGCCAGCAGTCCCCGGACAGGGGCTTCACCCCTCCACTTT.

V is TRBV10-3 and J is TRBJ1-5, with D possibly being TRBD1 (5 bases). Trimming cost V 4 bases and J 6 bases, with 13 bases left between them. The CDR3 is 14 residues long. Germline assignment: CDR1 ENHRY and CDR2 SYGVKD. In nucleotides, the CDR3 is TGTGCCATCAGTGCTAGGGAGGGGAGTCAGCCCCAGCATTTT. Its translation is CAISAREGSQPQHF.

The V and J genes are TRBV5-1 and TRBJ2-2, with D perhaps matching TRBD2 (5 bases). CDR3 size: 14 residues. Germline loops: CDR1 SGHRS, CDR2 YFSETQ. V gave up 0 bases and J gave up 5 bases, with 8 bases separating them. The DNA of the CDR3 is TGCGCCAGCAGCTTGGATGGAGGAACCGGGGAGCTGTTTTTT. It codes for CASSLDGGTGELFF.

The table lists this clone with a few counts. V usage is TRBV29-1 and J usage is TRBJ2-7, with D perhaps TRBD1 (5 bases). Trimming left V 0 bases short and J 1 base short, with 7 bases between. The CDR3 is 13 amino acids. The germline V gene has CDR1 SQVTM and CDR2 ANQGSEA. The CDR3 reads CSVEDQGSYEQYF. Here the CDR3 DNA reads TGCAGCGTTGAAGATCAGGGATCCTACGAGCAGTACTTC.

V gene TRBV6-2 or TRBV6-3 combines with J gene TRBJ2-1; 8 nucleotides agree with TRBD2. This CDR3 spans 15 amino acids. The germline gives CDR1 MNHEY, CDR2 SVGEGT. V was clipped by 5 bases and J by 6 bases; unmatched bases: 9. DNA for the CDR3: TGTGCCAGCAGTCCCAGGGCGGGAGGAGGCAATGAGCAGTTCTTC. Protein sequence: CASSPRAGGGNEQFF.

V is TRBV15 and J is TRBJ2-1; 12 nucleotides line up with TRBD2. The trim removed 0 bases at V and 4 bases at J, leaving 7 bases unmatched. The CDR3 has 18 residues. Germline lookup yields CDR1 LNHNV and CDR2 YYDKDF (reference sequence). The CDR3 spells CATSRDMGLAGLYNEQFF. CDR3 sequence (DNA): TGTGCCACCAGCAGAGATATGGGACTAGCGGGCCTATACAATGAGCAGTTCTTC.

The rearrangement uses TRBV30 and TRBJ1-6; 11 nucleotides line up with TRBD1. Germline V gene sequence: CDR1 GTSNPN, CDR2 SVGIG (reference sequence). V lost 3 bases, J lost 9 bases, and 1 base stayed unmatched. The CDR3 has 13 amino acids. The CDR3 reads CAWRGTGGSPLHF. The CDR3 DNA reads as TGTGCCTGGAGGGGGACAGGGGGTTCACCCCTCCACTTT. Together with reference TRBV30 and TRBJ1-6, the CDR3 gives the full variable domain: SQTIHQWPATLVQPVGSPLSLECTVEGTSNPNLYWYRQAAGRGLQLLFYSVGIGQISSEVPQNLSASRPQDRQFILSSKKLLLSDSGFYLCAWRGTGGSPLHFGNGTRLTVT.

The J gene is TRBJ2-1, the V gene TRBV11-2; the D gene is possibly TRBD2 (5 bases). The CDR3 contains 14 residues. The germline gives CDR1 SGHAT, CDR2 FQNNGV. V was cut by 1 base and J by 10 bases, with 14 bases left in between. The CDR3, as DNA: TGTGCCAGCAGCTTAGTAAGGTTAGCGCCAGAGCAGTTCTTC. This codes for CASSLVRLAPEQFF.

This rearrangement joins TRBV20-1 to TRBJ2-1; 8 positions match TRBD2. CDR1 is DFQATT, CDR2 SNEGSKA, per germline (reference sequence). V lost 3 bases and J lost 1; bases outside the gene matches: 8. The CDR3 extends over 16 amino acids. The chain's CDR3 is CSASELREGSYNEQFF. The CDR3 nucleotides read TGCAGTGCTAGTGAGTTACGGGAGGGATCCTACAATGAGCAGTTCTTC.

This clone was observed a handful of times. The identical CDR3 is also encoded by other nucleotide sequences in the sample. This chain connects TRBV27 to TRBJ1-2; D call uncertain. The CDR3 is 14 residues long. CDR1 and CDR2 from the germline V gene are MNHEY and SMNVEV (reference sequence). With 0 bases removed from V and 2 bases from J, the gap between germline ends came to 7 bases. The CDR3 sequence: CASSLSGQNYGYTF. CDR3 DNA sequence: TGTGCCAGCAGTTTATCTGGGCAGAACTATGGCTACACCTTC.

This chain connects TRBV5-1 to TRBJ2-3; 7 bases map to TRBD1. The CDR3 covers 15 residues. Trimming cost V 0 bases and J 5 bases; bases outside gene matches: 6. The germline gives CDR1 SGHRS, CDR2 YFSETQ. The CDR3 spells CASSLGDRDRDTQYF. In DNA form, the CDR3 reads TGCGCCAGCAGCTTGGGGGACAGAGACAGAGATACGCAGTATTTT.

V usage is TRBV27 and J usage is TRBJ2-1, with 11 bases lining up with TRBD2. Germline CDR1 MNHEY, CDR2 SMNVEV (reference sequence). The trim removed 9 bases at V and 0 bases at J, leaving 4 bases unmatched. The length of the CDR3 is 15 residues. CDR3 loop: CASHLAGGSYNEQFF. DNA for the CDR3: TGTGCCAGTCACCTAGCGGGGGGCTCCTACAATGAGCAGTTCTTC.

The chain has TRBV27 and TRBJ1-5; 7 nucleotides line up with TRBD1. Germline loops: CDR1 MNHEY, CDR2 SMNVEV (reference sequence). J was trimmed by 3 bases and V by 5 bases; bases with no gene match: 7. This CDR3 contains 15 residues. The CDR3 reads CASSPRRGPNQPQHF. The CDR3 nucleotides are TGTGCCAGCAGTCCCAGGAGGGGGCCCAATCAGCCCCAGCATTTT.

This clone appeared once. The chain combines TRBV3-1 (or the pseudogene TRBV3-2) with TRBJ1-3; D might be TRBD1 (5 bases). Trimming shortened V by 1 base and J by 0 bases, and 10 bases separated the two germline ends. Per germline, CDR1 LGHDT and CDR2 YNNKEL (reference sequence). This CDR3 comprises 16 residues. The chain's CDR3 is CASSQGGLVSGNTIYF. The CDR3 nucleotides read TGTGCCAGCAGCCAAGGGGGACTTGTCTCTGGAAACACCATATATTTT.

V gene TRBV6-2 or TRBV6-3 combines with J gene TRBJ1-5, with D possibly matching TRBD1 (5 bases). CDR3 length equals 16 residues. Germline V gene data show CDR1 as MNHEY and CDR2 as SVGEGT. Trimming pared 6 bases from V and 9 bases from J, leaving 24 bases between. CDR3 sequence: CASSIEQGTLKRPQHF. The CDR3 DNA reads as TGTGCCAGCAGCATCGAGCAGGGAACCCTCAAGAGGCCCCAGCATTTT.

The chain carries TRBV4-1 and TRBJ2-1, with 9 nucleotides matching TRBD1. V trimming: 2 bases; J trimming: 9 bases; junction bases outside the gene matches: 11. This CDR3 spans 16 amino acids. Germline values: CDR1 MGHRA, CDR2 YSYEKL. This CDR3 reads CASSQSPGTGHREQFF. CDR3 coding DNA: TGCGCCAGCAGCCAATCCCCCGGGACAGGGCATCGTGAGCAGTTCTTC.

V gene TRBV7-2 combines with J gene TRBJ2-3, with 10 bases aligning to TRBD2. V trimming: 2 bases; J trimming: 6 bases; junction bases outside the gene matches: 8. From germline, CDR1 is SGHTA and CDR2 FQGNSA. This CDR3 spans 16 amino acids. CDR3 region: CASSLQPSGSMDTQYF. CDR3 bases: TGTGCCAGCAGCTTACAACCTAGCGGGAGTATGGATACGCAGTATTTT. The variable domain in full, with the rest retrieved from reference TRBV7-2 and TRBJ2-3, is GAGVSQSPSNKVTEKGKDVELRCDPISGHTALYWYRQSLGQGLEFLIYFQGNSAPDKSGLPSDRFSAERTGGSVSTLTIQRTQQEDSAVYLCASSLQPSGSMDTQYFGPGTRLTVL.

As for this clone: Other nucleotide sequences from this sample produce the same CDR3. The chain recombines TRBV5-1 with TRBJ1-4; D remains ambiguous. The germline V gene encodes CDR1 SGHRS and CDR2 YFSETQ. The CDR3 has 14 residues. The germline V and J ends were trimmed by 0 bases and 6 bases, with 9 bases remaining between them. CDR3 sequence reads: CASSLGRPDEKLFF. The CDR3 nucleotides are TGCGCCAGCAGCTTGGGCAGGCCGGATGAAAAACTGTTTTTT.

The chain is built from TRBV7-8 and TRBJ1-5; 7 positions agree with TRBD1. The germline V gene has CDR1 SGHVS and CDR2 FQNEAQ. The V segment lost 0 bases and the J segment 7 bases; nucleotides outside the gene matches: 3. The CDR3 length is 14 residues. CDR3 nucleotide sequence: TGTGCCAGCAGCTTAGCAACAGGGGAGCAGCCCCAGCATTTT. This gives the protein CASSLATGEQPQHF.

This chain joins TRBV11-2 and TRBJ1-1; D gene ambiguous. The CDR3 sequence is 13 residues long. The V gene's germline CDR1 is SGHAT and CDR2 FQNNGV. V gave up 6 bases and J gave up 2 bases, with 10 bases separating them. The CDR3 coding sequence is TGTGCCAGCAGGAATCAGTTAAACACTGAAGCTTTCTTT. It specifies CASRNQLNTEAFF.